This T cell receptor (beta chain) was captured in a study of untreated major depressive disorder. Sequenced by immunoSEQ multiplex PCR; TCRdb stores in-frame clones only, minus some. The sample includes about 21,000 clones, over 85% of them seen just once. This sequence was found in a woman in her thirties or forties in good health. What was sequenced was CD4+ T cells from PBMCs.

The CDR3 DNA follows: TGTGCCAGCTTGGCCCCTAGCTCCTACGAGCAGTACTTC. It is translated as CASLAPSSYEQYF. The V call is TRBV6-5, the J call TRBJ2-7; D ambiguous. The V and J ends lost 8 bases and 0 bases respectively, with 11 bases between them. The germline gives CDR1 MNHEY, CDR2 SVGAGI. The CDR3 contains 13 residues.